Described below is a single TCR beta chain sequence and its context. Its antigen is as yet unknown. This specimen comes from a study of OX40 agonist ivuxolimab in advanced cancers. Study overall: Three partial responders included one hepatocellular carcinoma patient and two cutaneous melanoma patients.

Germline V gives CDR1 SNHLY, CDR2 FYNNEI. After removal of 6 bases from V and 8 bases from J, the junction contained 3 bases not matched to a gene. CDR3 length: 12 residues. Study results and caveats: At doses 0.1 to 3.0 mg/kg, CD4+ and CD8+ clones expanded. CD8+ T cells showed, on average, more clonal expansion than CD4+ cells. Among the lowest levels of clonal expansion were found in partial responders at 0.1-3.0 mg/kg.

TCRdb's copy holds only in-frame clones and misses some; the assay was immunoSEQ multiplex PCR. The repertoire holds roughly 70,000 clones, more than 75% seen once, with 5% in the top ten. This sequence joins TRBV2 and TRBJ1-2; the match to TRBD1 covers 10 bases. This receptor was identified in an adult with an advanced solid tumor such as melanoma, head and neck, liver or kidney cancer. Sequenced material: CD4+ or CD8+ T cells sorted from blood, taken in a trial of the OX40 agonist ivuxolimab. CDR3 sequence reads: CASRDRGHGYTF. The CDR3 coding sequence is TGTGCCAGCAGAGACAGGGGGCACGGCTACACCTTC.